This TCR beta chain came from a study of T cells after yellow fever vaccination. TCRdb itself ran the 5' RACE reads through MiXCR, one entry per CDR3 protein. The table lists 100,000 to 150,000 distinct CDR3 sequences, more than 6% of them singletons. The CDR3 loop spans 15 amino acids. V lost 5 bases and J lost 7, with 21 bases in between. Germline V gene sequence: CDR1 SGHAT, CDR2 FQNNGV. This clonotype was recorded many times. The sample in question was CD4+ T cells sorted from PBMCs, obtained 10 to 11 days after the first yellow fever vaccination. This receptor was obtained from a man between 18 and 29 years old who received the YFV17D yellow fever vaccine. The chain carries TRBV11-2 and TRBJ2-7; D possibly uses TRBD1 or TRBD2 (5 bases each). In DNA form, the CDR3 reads TGTGCCAGCAGCCGCCAACGAGGGCTCCCAGGGGAGCAGTACTTC. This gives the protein CASSRQRGLPGEQYF.